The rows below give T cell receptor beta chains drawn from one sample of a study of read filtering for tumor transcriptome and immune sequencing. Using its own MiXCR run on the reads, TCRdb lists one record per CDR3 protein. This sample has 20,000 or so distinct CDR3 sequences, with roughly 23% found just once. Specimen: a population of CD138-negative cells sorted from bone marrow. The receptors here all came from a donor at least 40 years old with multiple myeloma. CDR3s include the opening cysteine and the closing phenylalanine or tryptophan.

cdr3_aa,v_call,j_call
CASDRLIGSPLHF,TRBV28,TRBJ1-6
CASSQGRTGSTDTQYF,TRBV3-1,TRBJ2-3
CASSPRQGTAGTEAFF,TRBV6-6,TRBJ1-1
CASSLTTGSNNEKLFF,TRBV11-2,TRBJ1-4
CAGSMRNEANIQYF,TRBV19,TRBJ2-4
CSVTGFTGELFF,TRBV20-1,TRBJ2-2
CSARASGGLQFF,TRBV20-1,TRBJ2-1
CASSTQGYNEQFF,TRBV2,TRBJ2-1
CSAREDGAIYEQYF,TRBV20-1,TRBJ2-7
CASSLGEGQPQHF,TRBV7-3,TRBJ1-5
CASRTSGPAEQYF,TRBV18,TRBJ2-7
CASLGRDRVKRKEAKNIQYF,TRBV2,TRBJ2-4
CASSQETTRSYEQYF,TRBV3-1,TRBJ2-7
CAWNQGGTEAFF,TRBV30,TRBJ1-1
CASSFAGGVKTQYF,TRBV28,TRBJ2-5
CASSPGRTSGQETQYF,TRBV6-6,TRBJ2-5
CASSLARGQNTEAFF,TRBV7-9,TRBJ1-1
CSAVRGRGGQEETQYF,TRBV29-1,TRBJ2-5
CASSEETSGVNEQFF,TRBV6-1,TRBJ2-1
CASKKEGATNEKLFF,TRBV2,TRBJ1-4
CASSPTGGGTDTQYF,TRBV5-1,TRBJ2-3
CASRKRDWRTDTQYF,TRBV2,TRBJ2-3